These 18 T cell receptor beta chains were all obtained from the same sample, sequenced in a study of shared clonotypes between healthy human individuals. Generated by immunoSEQ multiplex PCR, the TCRdb table keeps only in-frame clones and is missing some. The sample yields more than 2,000,000 clones, around nine tenths seen once. Sequenced sample: naive CD4+ T cells sorted from blood. Subset here: CD45RA+ positively selected. The receptor set was obtained from a man aged 18 to 35 in good health.

V is TRBV7-8 and J is TRBJ2-1; possibly TRBD2 for D (5 bases). Between the trimmed V and J ends, which lost 2 bases and 1 base, there was a span of 18 bases. CDR1 is SGHVS and CDR2 is FQNEAQ in the germline V gene. This CDR3 is built from 18 residues. Here the CDR3 DNA reads TGTGCCAGCAGCTTACCTCTGCGGGCGGGTGGGTCCTACAATGAGCAGTTCTTC. Translating gives CASSLPLRAGGSYNEQFF.

V usage is TRBV7-9 and J usage is TRBJ2-7; 8 bases match TRBD2. Germline CDR1 SEHNR, CDR2 FQNEAQ (reference sequence). CDR3 length: 17 residues. The ends lost 4 bases at V and 0 bases at J; junction bases unmatched: 11. CDR3 sequence: CASSWRGSGGYSYEQYF. CDR3 in DNA: TGTGCCAGCAGCTGGAGGGGGAGCGGGGGATACTCCTACGAGCAGTACTTC.

The CDR3 bases are TGCGCCAGCAGCTTACCGGGACTTTTTAACACCGGGGAGCTGTTTTTT. It specifies CASSLPGLFNTGELFF. The chain employs TRBV5-1 and TRBJ2-2, with D possibly being TRBD2 (6 bases). The V and J ends lost 2 bases and 2 bases respectively, with 13 bases between them. CDR1 and CDR2 from the germline V gene are SGHRS and YFSETQ. The CDR3 covers 16 residues.

In DNA, the CDR3 is TGTGCCAGCAGTGGCACAGGCCGGAATGAGCAGTTCTTC. Translating gives CASSGTGRNEQFF. The chain is built from TRBV28 and TRBJ2-1, with a weak D call TRBD1 (5 bases). This CDR3 contains 13 residues. CDR1 is MDHEN and CDR2 is SYDVKM in the germline V gene. V lost 5 bases and J lost 7, with 12 bases in between.

Comments on this clone: The same CDR3 can be traced to other DNA sequences in this sample. The rearrangement links TRBV6-5 to TRBJ1-1; D is unresolved. CDR3 length equals 12 residues. Germline assignment: CDR1 MNHEY and CDR2 SVGAGI. V was clipped by 4 bases and J by 2 bases, with 5 bases between them. CDR3 protein: CASSSPNTEAFF. As DNA, the CDR3 is TGTGCCAGCAGTTCACCCAACACTGAAGCTTTCTTT.

J is TRBJ1-2 and V is TRBV10-3, with 10 bases identical to TRBD1. CDR3 length equals 14 residues. V trimming: 7 bases; J trimming: 7 bases; junction bases outside the gene matches: 9. Germline assignment: CDR1 ENHRY and CDR2 SYGVKD. CDR3 protein: CAINQDRGVGGYTF. For the CDR3, the DNA is TGTGCCATCAATCAGGACAGGGGGGTTGGTGGCTACACCTTC.

V and J are TRBV4-1 and TRBJ2-1; D call uncertain. Germline V gene lookup returns CDR1 MGHRA and CDR2 YSYEKL. The CDR3 sequence is 17 residues long. V lost 0 bases to trimming and J lost 4 bases, with 16 bases between them. In nucleotides, the CDR3 is TGCGCCAGCAGCCAAGAGACAACGCGCAGTCTATACAATGAGCAGTTCTTC. Amino acids: CASSQETTRSLYNEQFF.

The genes are TRBV7-9 and TRBJ2-2; D is unclear. This CDR3 has 14 residues. The germline V and J ends were trimmed by 3 bases and 5 bases, with 10 bases remaining between them. Germline assignment: CDR1 SEHNR and CDR2 FQNEAQ (reference sequence). The DNA of the CDR3 is TGTGCCAGCAGCTTGGGCAGTGGTACCGGGGAGCTGTTTTTT. This sequence encodes CASSLGSGTGELFF.

This clone was recorded a few times. The rearrangement links TRBV5-4 to TRBJ1-6; a weak D match, TRBD1 (5 bases). This CDR3 has 16 residues. Germline CDR1 reads SGHNT; CDR2 reads YYREEE (reference sequence). V was cut by 4 bases and J by 7 bases, with 18 bases left in between. The CDR3 loop reads CASSHDSPGPNSPLHF. As DNA, the CDR3 is TGTGCCAGCAGCCACGATTCTCCGGGACCCAATTCACCCCTCCACTTT.

The V call is TRBV27, the J call TRBJ1-3; D call uncertain. This CDR3 spans 13 amino acids. Trimming took 6 bases from V and 0 from J, leaving 6 bases between them. CDR1 and CDR2 (germline): MNHEY, SMNVEV (reference sequence). The CDR3 region has the DNA TGTGCCAGCAGATTAAGCTCTGGAAACACCATATATTTT. Translated, it gives CASRLSSGNTIYF.

The chain has TRBV5-8 and TRBJ2-5; TRBD1 matches 8 bases. This CDR3 comprises 15 residues. Looked up from germline, CDR1 is SGHTS and CDR2 is YDEGEE. V was pared by 5 bases and J by 4 bases, with 10 bases of the junction left unmatched. The chain's CDR3 is CASSIGQGGIETQYF. The CDR3 DNA follows: TGTGCCAGCAGTATCGGACAGGGCGGGATAGAGACCCAGTACTTC.

The rearrangement joins TRBV7-2 to TRBJ2-7; D not resolved. The ends were cut back, 2 bases at V and 5 bases at J, with 16 bases in the middle. The CDR3 consists of 15 residues. Germline V CDR1 and CDR2: SGHTA, FQGNSA. CDR3 protein: CASSLSSPQVHEQYF. The CDR3 nucleotides are TGTGCCAGCAGCTTAAGTTCACCCCAGGTCCACGAGCAGTACTTC.

The J gene is TRBJ2-3, the V gene TRBV18; D not resolved. Germline V gene sequence: CDR1 KGHSH, CDR2 LQKENI. Trimming stripped 4 bases from V and 5 bases from J, with 7 bases between. This CDR3 region has 12 residues. CDR3 coding DNA: TGTGCCAGCTCACTCGCCGGAGATACGCAGTATTTT. It yields the protein CASSLAGDTQYF.

The V call is TRBV10-1, the J call TRBJ2-2; 8 nucleotides line up with TRBD2. Looked up from germline, CDR1 is WNHNN and CDR2 is SYGVQD (reference sequence). This CDR3 comprises 14 residues. The junction had 4 bases not matched to a gene; V was cut back by 10 bases and J by 0 bases. The CDR3 coding sequence is TGCGCCAACCGAGCGGGAGCGAACACCGGGGAGCTGTTTTTT. Amino acids: CANRAGANTGELFF.

The chain joins TRBV25-1 to TRBJ2-3; D possibly corresponds to TRBD2 (5 bases). With 5 bases removed from V and 3 bases from J, the gap between germline ends came to 6 bases. This CDR3 spans 12 amino acids. Germline V gene sequence: CDR1 MGHDK, CDR2 SYGVNS. CDR3 coding DNA: TGTGCCAGCAGTACGGGGACAGATACGCAGTATTTT. This translates into CASSTGTDTQYF.

The rearrangement uses TRBV7-9 and TRBJ1-4; D may be TRBD1 (5 bases). The CDR3 is 16 residues long. Germline V lookup: CDR1 SEHNR, CDR2 FQNEAQ (reference sequence). Trimming stripped 3 bases from V and 8 bases from J, with 19 bases between. The CDR3 loop reads CASSFGIGGAGEKLFF. As DNA, the CDR3 is TGTGCCAGCAGCTTCGGGATAGGAGGGGCTGGGGAAAAACTGTTTTTT.

The chain uses TRBV6-1 and TRBJ2-3; TRBD1 aligns across 10 bases. Germline loops: CDR1 MNHNS, CDR2 SASEGT. The CDR3 has 15 residues. The V and J ends lost 1 base and 5 bases, in that order; junction bases with no gene match: 3. The CDR3 nucleotides are TGTGCCAGCAGTGAAGGACAGGGGGCCAGAGATACGCAGTATTTT. It is translated as CASSEGQGARDTQYF.

In its sample, this clone was seen once. The rearrangement links TRBV2 to TRBJ1-1; D remains unclear. V was clipped by 3 bases and J by 0 bases, with 8 bases between them. CDR1 SNHLY and CDR2 FYNNEI come from the germline V gene. The CDR3 runs to 14 residues. The CDR3 reads CASSELRMNTEAFF. The DNA for the CDR3 is TGTGCCAGCAGTGAGTTACGGATGAACACTGAAGCTTTCTTT.